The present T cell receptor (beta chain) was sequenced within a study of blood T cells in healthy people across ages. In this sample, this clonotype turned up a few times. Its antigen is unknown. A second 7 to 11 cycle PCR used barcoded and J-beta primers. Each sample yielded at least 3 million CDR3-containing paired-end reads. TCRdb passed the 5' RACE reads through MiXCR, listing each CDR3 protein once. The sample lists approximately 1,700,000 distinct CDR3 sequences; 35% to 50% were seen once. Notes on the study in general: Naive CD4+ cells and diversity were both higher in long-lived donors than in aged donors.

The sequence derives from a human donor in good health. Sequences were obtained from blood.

CDR3 coding DNA: TGTGCTAGTGGTTTGGGATCCCTACCAGGCTCTGGGGCCAACGTCCTGACTTTC. As protein: CASGLGSLPGSGANVLTF. The chain is built from TRBV12-5 and TRBJ2-6; D is ambiguous. This CDR3 contains 18 residues. Trimming cost V 1 base and J 0 bases, with 13 bases left between them. Germline V gene lookup returns CDR1 LGHNT and CDR2 FRNRAP.